This T cell receptor beta chain stems from a study of T-cell reconstitution after alpha-beta-depleted transplantation in children. This clonotype was found a few times. The CDR3 is 13 amino acids. Looked up from germline, CDR1 is ENHRY and CDR2 is SYGVKD. With 5 bases removed from V and 2 bases from J, the gap between germline ends came to 9 bases. The authors prepared the TCRbeta library with unique molecular identifiers. TCRdb used MiXCR to reprocess the PCR reads, holding one entry per CDR3 protein. The data hold roughly 500,000 distinct CDR3 sequences, with over 25% observed a single time. The receptor's source is a human donor who donated a stem cell graft to a child with aplastic anemia. This specimen was PBMCs from the stem cell graft donor, taken from the stem cell graft. The chain couples TRBV10-3 to TRBJ1-1; D possibly corresponds to TRBD1 (5 bases). Written as DNA, the CDR3 is TGTGCCATCAGTTGGGACGGCAACACTGAAGCTTTCTTT. This encodes CAISWDGNTEAFF.